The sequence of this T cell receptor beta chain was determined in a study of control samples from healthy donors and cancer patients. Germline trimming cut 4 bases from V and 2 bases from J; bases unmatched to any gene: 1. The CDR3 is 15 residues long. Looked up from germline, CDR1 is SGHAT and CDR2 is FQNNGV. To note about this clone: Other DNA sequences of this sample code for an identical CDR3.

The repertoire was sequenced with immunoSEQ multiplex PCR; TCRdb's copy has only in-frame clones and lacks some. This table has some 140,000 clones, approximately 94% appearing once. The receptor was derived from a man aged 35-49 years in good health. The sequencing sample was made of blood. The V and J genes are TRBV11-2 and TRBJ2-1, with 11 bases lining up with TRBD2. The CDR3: CASSSLAGAYNEQFF. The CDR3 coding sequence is TGTGCCAGCAGCTCACTAGCGGGGGCCTACAATGAGCAGTTCTTC. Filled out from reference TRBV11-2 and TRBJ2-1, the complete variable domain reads EAGVAQSPRYKIIEKRQSVAFWCNPISGHATLYWYQQILGQGPKLLIQFQNNGVVDDSQLPKDRFSAERLKGVDSTLKIQPAKLEDSAVYLCASSSLAGAYNEQFFGPGTRLTVL.